This T cell receptor beta chain was recovered during a study of blood T cells in healthy people across ages. Isolation per sample recovered at least 7 million PBMCs. Regarding the study as a whole: Nothing was known about donor CMV status, and this possibly confounded expanded clonotype changes.

Through a sample-barcoded 5' primer and a J-beta primer mix, a second PCR was run for roughly 6 to 11 cycles. Each TCR beta cDNA got a 12-nucleotide random molecular identifier. MiXCR, run by TCRdb on the 5' RACE reads, gives a single entry per CDR3 protein. The sample lists 650,000 to 1,000,000 distinct CDR3 sequences; about 34% were seen once. In its sample, this clonotype was seen a few times. Its specificity is not known. The origin of this receptor is a man aged 18 to 30 in good health. The sequencing input was blood.

The DNA for the CDR3 is TGTGCCAGCAGCCATTACGGGACCGTCTTAGGGCAGCCCCAGCATTTT. Residues: CASSHYGTVLGQPQHF. This chain connects TRBV5-6 to TRBJ1-5, with a weak D call TRBD1 (5 bases). The CDR3 loop spans 16 amino acids. V lost 4 bases and J 7 bases, leaving 21 bases between the germline ends. CDR1 is SGHDT and CDR2 is YYEEEE in the germline V gene. Full variable domain (remainder filled in from reference TRBV5-6 and TRBJ1-5): DAGVTQSPTHLIKTRGQQVTLRCSPKSGHDTVSWYQQALGQGPQFIFQYYEEEERQRGNFPDRFSGHQFPNYSSELNVNALLLGDSALYLCASSHYGTVLGQPQHFGDGTRLSIL.